This is a list of T cell receptor beta chains from one sample in a study of CD8 T cells in ankylosing spondylitis. MiXCR, applied by TCRdb to the 5' RACE reads, yields one record per CDR3 protein. The data contain 450,000 to 550,000 distinct CDR3 sequences, 5.3% of them seen just once; the ten biggest clones take up under 4.5%. The specimen sequenced was blood, either unsorted or a sorted T cell fraction (not recorded which). The receptors originated from a male donor with ankylosing spondylitis. CDR3s leave out the opening cysteine and the closing phenylalanine or tryptophan. The D gene is left open where the match is weak. Size tells how often a clone was seen (once, few, many) or the class of an expanded clone, and some rows leave it out.

v_gene	d_gene	len	abundance	j_gene	CDR3aa
TRBV29-1	-	13	many	TRBJ2-3	SVERPGYKTDTQY
TRBV5-1	-	11	many	TRBJ2-7	ASSLTRGREQY
TRBV6-6	-	11	many	TRBJ2-2	ASSSTGPGELF
TRBV27	-	8	-	TRBJ2-7	ATGRLEQY
TRBV4-3	-	12	many	TRBJ2-3	ASSQERYTDTQY
TRBV12-3/TRBV12-4	-	12	many	TRBJ1-2	ASRPYGWGYGYT
TRBV20-1	-	10	many	TRBJ1-5	SARDGGLPQH
TRBV11-2	TRBD2	14	many	TRBJ2-5	ASSPGGSGFQETQY
TRBV27	-	12	many	TRBJ1-2	ASSEDQGLRGYT
TRBV29-1	-	8	many	TRBJ1-1	SVEGGVAF
TRBV28	-	9	many	TRBJ2-7	ASSAPYEQY
TRBV5-6	-	9	many	TRBJ2-1	ASSQGTFRI
TRBV5-1	-	11	many	TRBJ2-7	ASSLAGVYEQY
TRBV5-1	-	12	few	TRBJ1-4	ASSPGTPSEKLF
TRBV20-1	TRBD1	12	many	TRBJ1-2	SARVAGGAYGYT
TRBV4-3	TRBD2	16	many	TRBJ2-1	ASSQDSGTSGSNNEQF
TRBV7-9	TRBD1	14	-	TRBJ1-1	ASSPPRQGLNTEAF